A single sample gave rise to the 7 T cell receptor beta chains below, sequenced in a study of shared clonotypes between healthy human individuals. Naive CD8 isolation took CD45RO-negative cells positively selected for CCR7 and excluded terminally differentiated effector memory CD45RA+ cells. Sequenced by immunoSEQ multiplex PCR; TCRdb stores in-frame clones only, minus some. The top ten clones hold under 2% of a sample with approximately 2,200,000 clones, approximately 94% of them seen once. The sample consisted of naive CD8+ T cells from PBMCs. These TCRs come from a man in his late teens or twenties in good health. Some clones in this sample may be carry-over from other donors' samples.

The chain combines TRBV28 with TRBJ1-5; unclear D gene. The germline V gene encodes CDR1 MDHEN and CDR2 SYDVKM. Trimming took 1 base from V and 5 from J, leaving 12 bases between them. The CDR3 totals 15 residues. CDR3 sequence (DNA): TGTGCCAGCAGTTTATATCGCCAAAGGGATCAGCCCCAGCATTTT. Encoded protein: CASSLYRQRDQPQHF.

The CDR3 DNA reads as TGTGCCTTAACGGACAGGGCATTCGCTGAAGCTTTCTTT. Its protein is CALTDRAFAEAFF. The genes are TRBV30 and TRBJ1-1, with 8 positions matching TRBD1. Germline V gene sequence: CDR1 GTSNPN, CDR2 SVGIG (reference sequence). The CDR3 loop spans 13 amino acids. The trim removed 7 bases at V and 6 bases at J, leaving 10 bases unmatched.

This clone was detected only a few times. The chain has TRBV30 and TRBJ1-1; 9 positions match TRBD1. After removal of 4 bases from V and 8 bases from J, the junction contained 8 bases not matched to a gene. CDR3 length: 13 amino acids. Germline-derived CDR1 and CDR2 are GTSNPN and SVGIG (reference sequence). CDR3 region: CAWKGQGEGEAFF. Written as DNA, the CDR3 is TGTGCCTGGAAGGGACAGGGAGAAGGGGAAGCTTTCTTT.

Notes on this clone: The sample carries other DNA sequences with the same CDR3. V is TRBV7-9 and J is TRBJ2-7; D not certain. Trimming took 3 bases from V and 4 from J, leaving 4 bases between them. The CDR3 runs 11 residues. Germline V gene sequence: CDR1 SEHNR, CDR2 FQNEAQ (reference sequence). The CDR3 loop is CASSFLYEQYF. Here the CDR3 DNA reads TGTGCCAGCAGCTTTCTGTACGAGCAGTACTTC.

The V and J genes are TRBV5-1 and TRBJ2-7, with a tentative D call TRBD2 (6 bases). Germline V gives CDR1 SGHRS, CDR2 YFSETQ. The CDR3 consists of 14 residues. V lost 4 bases, J lost 3 bases, and 14 bases lay in between. In DNA form, the CDR3 reads TGCGCCAGCAGCCCCCTCGGCGGGAACTACGAGCAGTACTTC. It codes for CASSPLGGNYEQYF. Using reference TRBV5-1 and TRBJ2-7 for the parts outside the CDR3, the full variable domain is KAGVTQTPRYLIKTRGQQVTLSCSPISGHRSVSWYQQTPGQGLQFLFEYFSETQRNKGNFPGRFSGRQFSNSRSEMNVSTLELGDSALYLCASSPLGGNYEQYFGPGTRLTVT.

This chain joins TRBV7-9 and TRBJ2-7; 8 bases line up with TRBD2. The germline V gene encodes CDR1 SEHNR and CDR2 FQNEAQ (reference sequence). Unmatched junction bases numbered 19, after V lost 4 bases and J lost 2 bases. The CDR3 is 19 amino acids. The CDR3 region has the DNA TGTGCCAGCAGCTCCGGTCTTTCTCCTACTAGCGGAGCCCCCTACGAGCAGTACTTC. Protein sequence: CASSSGLSPTSGAPYEQYF.

CDR3 bases: TGCGCCAGCAGCTTCTCAGCACCCTACGAGCAGTACTTC. Translating it yields CASSFSAPYEQYF. The chain combines TRBV5-1 with TRBJ2-7; D unresolved. Germline-derived CDR1 and CDR2 are SGHRS and YFSETQ. Trimming took 2 bases from V and 2 from J, leaving 8 bases between them. CDR3 length equals 13 residues. Full variable domain (rest looked up from reference TRBV5-1 and TRBJ2-7): KAGVTQTPRYLIKTRGQQVTLSCSPISGHRSVSWYQQTPGQGLQFLFEYFSETQRNKGNFPGRFSGRQFSNSRSEMNVSTLELGDSALYLCASSFSAPYEQYFGPGTRLTVT.